This TCR beta chain was recovered during a study of T-cell reconstitution after alpha-beta-depleted transplantation in children. General observations from the study: The study traced high day-60 TCRbeta diversity in some patients to surviving recipient T cells and thymic progenitors. A year had passed since transplant, and T-cell counts and diversity by then came mostly from newly produced T cells. The study reportedly traced alpha-beta T cells about two months after transplant to several hundred expanded graft clones.

About this clonotype itself: Its antigen is currently unknown.

Unique molecular identifiers were used in preparing the TCRbeta library. A single record per CDR3 protein comes from TCRdb applying MiXCR to the PCR reads. The table has about 830,000 distinct CDR3 sequences, around 15% seen once; the top ten hold around 4.5%. CDR1 and CDR2 from the germline V gene are SGHRS and YFSETQ. V lost 2 bases, J lost 9 bases, and 12 bases lay in between. There are 13 residues in the CDR3. This chain links TRBV5-1 with TRBJ2-1; D gene unclear. This receptor was obtained from a male patient aged 10 to 17 who had a stem cell transplant for acute lymphoblastic leukemia, so the T cells may come from the graft donor. Sequencing was performed on PBMCs, mostly from graft donor cells, taken 360 days after TCRalphabeta/CD19-depleted stem cell transplant. CDR3 protein: CASSFPSRIEQFF. The CDR3 DNA reads TGCGCCAGCAGCTTTCCTAGTCGGATTGAGCAGTTCTTC. Together with reference TRBV5-1 and TRBJ2-1, the CDR3 gives the full variable domain: KAGVTQTPRYLIKTRGQQVTLSCSPISGHRSVSWYQQTPGQGLQFLFEYFSETQRNKGNFPGRFSGRQFSNSRSEMNVSTLELGDSALYLCASSFPSRIEQFFGPGTRLTVL.